This T cell receptor beta chain was recorded in a study of cytomegalovirus exposure and HLA in healthy donors. Use of 60 Vbeta and 13 Jbeta primers characterized the PCR. As handled by the study authors: Counted up in a later analysis, unique TCR beta chains came to about 80 million, with around 11 million shared. Sequencing was performed with immunoSEQ multiplex PCR; in TCRdb, only in-frame clones are kept and a portion is missing. Clonal size and the V and J genes are those of that table, whereas D and trimming came from the DNA. The table includes around 150,000 clones, about 80% detected once. The CDR3 extends over 15 amino acids. The germline V gene encodes CDR1 MGHRA and CDR2 YSYEKL. V lost 1 base and J lost 8; bases outside the gene matches: 8. As concerns this clone: As yet, its antigen is unknown.

General study findings and limits: Clonal expansion, a later analysis showed, was greater in HLA-associated TCR beta chains than in equally common others. Earlier analysis found most TCR beta V segments productive about 87% or about 30% of the time. It was likely that a cluster of highly shared sequence variants was a sequencing artifact.

This chain uses TRBV4-1 with TRBJ1-2; 9 bases agree with TRBD1. The source of this sequence is a female donor in good health and CMV-seronegative. The sequencing sample was made of PBMCs. In DNA form, the CDR3 reads TGCGCCAGCAGCCAAGCCGGACAGGGGCACTGGGGCTACACCTTC. This codes for CASSQAGQGHWGYTF.